This T cell receptor (beta chain) is drawn from a study of cytomegalovirus exposure and HLA in healthy donors. Overall study: Clustering assigned 81% of the approximately 400 genotyped donors to the Caucasian-associated ancestry cluster. Findings and limits, study-wide: It was reported that TCR beta sequences correctly inferred the HLA-A and HLA-B alleles for most subjects.

The germline CDR1 and CDR2 sequences are SGHTA and FQGNSA. This CDR3 is 13 amino acids long. Trimming took off 5 bases at V and 9 bases at J, with 17 bases between the two ends. In the case of this clone: Its target is not known.

Primers for the PCR totalled 60 Vbeta and 13 Jbeta. Method: immunoSEQ multiplex PCR; TCRdb's copy keeps in-frame clones and lacks some. This sample has 160,000 or so clones, with under 85% found just once. This chain links TRBV7-2 with TRBJ2-7; D might be TRBD1 (5 bases). This TCR was sampled from a woman in her twenties or thirties in good health and CMV-seronegative. The sequencing input was PBMCs. The CDR3 spells CASSPGHFSGQYF. As DNA, the CDR3 is TGTGCCAGCAGCCCAGGACACTTTTCTGGGCAGTACTTC.